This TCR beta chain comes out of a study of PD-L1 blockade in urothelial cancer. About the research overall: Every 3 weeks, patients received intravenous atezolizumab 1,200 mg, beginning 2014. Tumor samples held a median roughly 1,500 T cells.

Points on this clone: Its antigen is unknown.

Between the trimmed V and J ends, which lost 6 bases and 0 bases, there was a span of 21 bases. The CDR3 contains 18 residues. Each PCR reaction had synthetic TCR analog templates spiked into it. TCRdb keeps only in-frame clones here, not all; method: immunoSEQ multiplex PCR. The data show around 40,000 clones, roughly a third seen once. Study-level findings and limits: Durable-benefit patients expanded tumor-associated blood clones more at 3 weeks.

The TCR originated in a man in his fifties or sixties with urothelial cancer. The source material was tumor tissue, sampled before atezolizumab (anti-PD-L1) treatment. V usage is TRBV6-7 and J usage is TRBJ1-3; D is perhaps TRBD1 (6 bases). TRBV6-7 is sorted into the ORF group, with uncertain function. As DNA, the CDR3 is TGTGCCAGCAGAGAAATACCGGGACAAGTTACCTCTGGAAACACCATATATTTT. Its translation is CASREIPGQVTSGNTIYF.